The 12 T cell receptor beta chains presented below share a single source sample, sequenced in a study of blood T cell repertoires in COVID-19. Sequenced by immunoSEQ multiplex PCR; TCRdb stores in-frame clones only, minus some. The sample has 250,000 to 350,000 clones; around 90% are singletons. Sequencing was carried out using peripheral blood. The receptor source for this set is a young man with active or convalescent COVID-19.

The chain has TRBV19 and TRBJ2-7; no definite D call. This CDR3 is 13 amino acids long. Germline V gene sequence: CDR1 LNHDA, CDR2 SQIVND (reference sequence). Trimming removed 1 base at V and 4 bases at J, with 8 bases between. The CDR3 loop is CASSIGVGYEQYF. CDR3 bases: TGTGCCAGTAGTATAGGCGTTGGTTACGAGCAGTACTTC. The variable domain in full, completed from reference TRBV19 and TRBJ2-7, reads DGGITQSPKYLFRKEGQNVTLSCEQNLNHDAMYWYRQDPGQGLRLIYYSQIVNDFQKGDIAEGYSVSREKKESFPLTVTSAQKNPTAFYLCASSIGVGYEQYFGPGTRLTVT.

V gene TRBV3-1 (or the pseudogene TRBV3-2) combines with J gene TRBJ2-3; unclear D gene. CDR1 and CDR2 (germline): LGHDT, YNNKEL (reference sequence). The CDR3 is made up of 13 amino acids. V was clipped by 3 bases and J by 2 bases, with 6 bases between them. In DNA form, the CDR3 reads TGTGCCAGCAGCCAGGAGATCACAGATACGCAGTATTTT. The encoded protein is CASSQEITDTQYF.

The V and J genes are TRBV21-1 and TRBJ1-4; the D call in the table, TRBD1, was not verified against the DNA. TRBV21-1 is tagged as a pseudogene. The CDR3 runs 15 residues. CDR3 nucleotides: TGTGCCAGCAGCCGCATCAGGGGGCTGAGGGAAAAACTGTTTTTT. Translating gives CASSRIRGLREKLFF.

This chain uses TRBV11-3 with TRBJ2-1; D is possibly TRBD1 (6 bases). Trimming took 6 bases from V and 6 from J, leaving 15 bases between them. The germline CDR1 and CDR2 sequences are SGHNT and YENEEA. This CDR3 is built from 14 residues. The CDR3 loop is CASSFRGMGNEQFF. The CDR3 DNA reads as TGTGCCAGCAGTTTCAGGGGAATGGGCAATGAGCAGTTCTTC. Combining the CDR3 with reference TRBV11-3 and TRBJ2-1 gives the whole variable domain EAGVVQSPRYKIIEKKQPVAFWCNPISGHNTLYWYLQNLGQGPELLIRYENEEAVDDSQLPKDRFSAERLKGVDSTLKIQPAELGDSAVYLCASSFRGMGNEQFFGPGTRLTVL.

The chain recombines TRBV18 with TRBJ2-1, with TRBD2 matching over 14 bases. CDR3 size: 14 residues. CDR1 KGHSH and CDR2 LQKENI come from the germline V gene. V lost 6 bases, J lost 8 bases, and 3 bases stayed unmatched. DNA for the CDR3: TGTGCCAGCTCCCCGGGACTAGCGGGGGATGAGCAGTTCTTC. Translating it yields CASSPGLAGDEQFF.

The rearrangement joins TRBV7-8 to TRBJ1-5; D remains ambiguous. The germline V gene encodes CDR1 SGHVS and CDR2 FQNEAQ. Between the trimmed V and J ends, which lost 5 bases and 5 bases, there was a span of 13 bases. The CDR3 spans 14 residues. The CDR3 sequence: CASSPSWLDQPQHF. CDR3 nucleotides: TGTGCCAGCAGCCCCTCCTGGCTCGATCAGCCCCAGCATTTT.

The chain links TRBV4-1 to TRBJ1-2; TRBD1 might be the D (6 bases). Trimming stripped 1 base from V and 5 bases from J, with 20 bases between. The CDR3 spans 17 residues. Germline loops: CDR1 MGHRA, CDR2 YSYEKL. CDR3 loop: CASSQASSGGGWYGYTF. The CDR3, as DNA: TGCGCCAGCAGCCAAGCCTCCTCGGGGGGCGGTTGGTATGGCTACACCTTC.

J is TRBJ1-4 and V is TRBV5-8, with 10 nucleotides matching TRBD1. Germline V gene data show CDR1 as SGHTS and CDR2 as YDEGEE. J lost 7 bases, V lost 2 bases, and 5 bases had no gene match. CDR3 length equals 15 residues. The CDR3 here is CASSFGTGVREKLFF. DNA of the CDR3: TGTGCCAGCAGCTTTGGGACAGGGGTACGTGAAAAACTGTTTTTT. Variable domain in full (rest from reference TRBV5-8 and TRBJ1-4): EAGVTQSPTHLIKTRGQQATLRCSPISGHTSVYWYQQALGLGLQFLLWYDEGEERNRGNFPPRFSGRQFPNYSSELNVNALELEDSALYLCASSFGTGVREKLFFGSGTQLSVL.

The V call is TRBV28, the J call TRBJ2-3, with 8 bases aligning to TRBD2. The germline V gene has CDR1 MDHEN and CDR2 SYDVKM. J was trimmed by 0 bases and V by 6 bases; bases with no gene match: 2. CDR3 size: 14 residues. Written as DNA, the CDR3 is TGTGCCAGCAGCGTAGCGGGAAGCACAGATACGCAGTATTTT. It codes for CASSVAGSTDTQYF.

This sequence joins TRBV29-1 and TRBJ1-3; D remains ambiguous. The CDR3 is made up of 11 amino acids. In germline, CDR1 is SQVTM, CDR2 ANQGSEA. V shed 4 bases and J shed 2 bases, with 3 bases lying between them. The CDR3 loop reads CSVVTGNTIYF. In DNA, the CDR3 is TGCAGCGTTGTAACTGGAAACACCATATATTTT.

This chain links TRBV7-6 with TRBJ2-6; D gene uncertain. This CDR3 has 17 amino acids. In germline, CDR1 is SGHVS, CDR2 FNYEAQ. The ends were cut back, 5 bases at V and 0 bases at J, with 14 bases in the middle. The CDR3, as DNA: TGTGCCAGCAGCCAAGATATTCCAGACTCTGGGGCCAACGTCCTGACTTTC. Translation gives CASSQDIPDSGANVLTF.

This clone came up a few times. This chain connects TRBV4-1 to TRBJ2-1, with 8 nucleotides matching TRBD1. From germline, CDR1 is MGHRA and CDR2 YSYEKL. CDR3 length equals 16 residues. Germline trimming cut 6 bases from V and 5 bases from J; bases unmatched to any gene: 12. CDR3 region: CASRFTQGARDNEQFF. The CDR3 nucleotides are TGCGCCAGCAGATTTACCCAGGGGGCGCGGGACAATGAGCAGTTCTTC.